Listed here is a single TCR beta chain. The data originate from a study of CD8+ T cells in alopecia areata. The CDR3 runs to 12 residues. CDR1 is MGHDK and CDR2 is SYGVNS in the germline V gene. The V end lost 2 bases, the J end lost 3 bases, and 3 bases lay between the germline ends. cDNA serving as the sequencing template came from extracted, reverse transcribed RNA. The data were produced by immunoSEQ multiplex PCR, yet TCRdb's version contains in-frame clones alone and is incomplete. The sample consists of over 150,000 clones, roughly 60% of them appearing once. The material was CD4+ T cells sorted from blood, obtained at week 0. The receptor was derived from a human donor with alopecia areata. This rearrangement joins TRBV25-1 to TRBJ2-3; D gene uncertain. This CDR3 is CASSELTDTQYF. The CDR3 DNA reads TGTGCCAGCAGTGAACTTACAGATACGCAGTATTTT.